This TCR beta chain is from a study of vaccination and CD4 T cells after COVID-19. Treatment here: roughly ten-day PBMC culture with coronavirus spike peptide pools or control peptides (ViraFEST assay). Once peptide pools had expanded antigen-specific T cells, ViraFEST sequenced TCRs. Culture of approximately 2.1 million PBMCs per well took place with about 10 IU/ml IL-2 and roughly 9.5 ug/ml peptide pools. The Oncomine TCR Beta short-read assay generated sequence data from the DNA of cultured CD4+ T cells. TCRdb analysed the PCR reads with MiXCR anew, one entry per CDR3 protein. The repertoire holds about 19,000 distinct CDR3 sequences, with approximately 40% as singletons. As regards this clonotype: Its antigen is currently unknown.

Germline-derived CDR1 and CDR2 are MNHEY and SVGEGT. Trimming took 9 bases from V and 5 from J, leaving 11 bases between them. The CDR3 runs 11 residues. The chain has TRBV6-2 or TRBV6-3 and TRBJ2-7; TRBD2 is a possible D gene (5 bases). This sequence originates from a human donor with COVID-19. The sample consisted of cultured CD4+ T cells from blood. The chain's CDR3 is CASGEIHEQYF. CDR3 in DNA: TGTGCCAGTGGGGAGATCCACGAGCAGTACTTC.